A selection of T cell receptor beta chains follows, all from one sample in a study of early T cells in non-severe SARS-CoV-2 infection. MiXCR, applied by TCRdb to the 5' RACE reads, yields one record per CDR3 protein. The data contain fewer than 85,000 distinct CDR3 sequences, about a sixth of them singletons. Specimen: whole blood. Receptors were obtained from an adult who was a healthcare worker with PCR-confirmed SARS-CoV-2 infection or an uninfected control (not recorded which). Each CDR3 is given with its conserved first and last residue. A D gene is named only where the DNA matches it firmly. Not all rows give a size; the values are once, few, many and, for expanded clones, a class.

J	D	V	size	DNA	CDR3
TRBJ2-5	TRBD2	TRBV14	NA	TGTGCCAGCAGCCTACTCCCGGGACTAGCGACCGAGACCCAGTACTTC	CASSLLPGLATETQYF
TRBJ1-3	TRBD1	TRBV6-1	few	TGTGCCAGCACTTCTTTGACAGGGGCGTCGGGAAACACCATATATTTT	CASTSLTGASGNTIYF
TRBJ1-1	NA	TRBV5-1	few	TGCGCCAGCAGCTTGAAAGGCACACTTGAAGCTTTCTTT	CASSLKGTLEAFF
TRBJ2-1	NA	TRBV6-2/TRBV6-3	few	TGTGCCAGCAGTCTTCACGGGACCCCAAACAATGAGCAGTTCTTC	CASSLHGTPNNEQFF
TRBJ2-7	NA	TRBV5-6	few	TGTGCCAGCAGCTTGGTTTCCTACGAGCAGTACTTC	CASSLVSYEQYF
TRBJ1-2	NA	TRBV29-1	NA	TGCAGCGTTGAGAGGTACTATGGCTACACCTTC	CSVERYYGYTF
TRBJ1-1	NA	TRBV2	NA	TGTGCCAGCAGTCCCACCACAGGGCGGGGCACTGAAGCTTTCTTT	CASSPTTGRGTEAFF
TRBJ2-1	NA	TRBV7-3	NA	TGTGCCAGCAGCATTAATCAGGGAGGCTCCTACAATGAGCAGTTCTTC	CASSINQGGSYNEQFF
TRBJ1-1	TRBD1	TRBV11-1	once	TGTGTCAGCAGCCCTTCGGACAGGGCAGCCTTCACTGAAGCTTTCTTT	CVSSPSDRAAFTEAFF
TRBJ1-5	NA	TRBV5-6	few	TGTGCCAGCAGCTCCAGTGGACAGCCCCAGCATTTT	CASSSSGQPQHF
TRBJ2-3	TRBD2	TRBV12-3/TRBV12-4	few	TGTGCCAGCAGTTTTGGGCGGGAGCCAGATACGCAGTATTTT	CASSFGREPDTQYF
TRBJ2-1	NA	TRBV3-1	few	TGTGCCAGCAGCCAAGATGGCGCGTACAATGAGCAGTTCTTC	CASSQDGAYNEQFF
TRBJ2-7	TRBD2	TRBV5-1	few	TGCGCCAGCAGCCCCTCCGTAAGCGGGAGCGGTACCTACGAGCAGTACTTC	CASSPSVSGSGTYEQYF
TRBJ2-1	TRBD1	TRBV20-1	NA	TGCAGTGCTAGTTACCCCCAGGGGGCGGGGAATGAGCAGTTCTTC	CSASYPQGAGNEQFF
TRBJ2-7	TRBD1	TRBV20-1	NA	TGCAGTGCTAGAGAGGGGACAGGGGTGCTCTACGAGCAGTACTTC	CSAREGTGVLYEQYF
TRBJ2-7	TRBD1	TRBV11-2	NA	TGTGCCAGCAGCCCCCCGGGCGGGACAGGGATGAACGAGCAGTACTTC	CASSPPGGTGMNEQYF
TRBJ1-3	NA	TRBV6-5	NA	TGTGCCAGCAGTGGCGGGCAGGGGAGCACCATATATTTT	CASSGGQGSTIYF
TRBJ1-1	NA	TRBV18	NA	TGTGCCAGCTCACCACGTGGGGCAGACTTCTTCACTGAAGCTTTCTTT	CASSPRGADFFTEAFF
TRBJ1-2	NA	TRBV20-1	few	TGCAGTGCTAGAGATTATGGGACACGGGGGTTACTGGACTATGGCTACACCTTC	CSARDYGTRGLLDYGYTF
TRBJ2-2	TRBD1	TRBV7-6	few	TGTGCCAGCAGCTTAGTTCCAACAGGGGGAACGACCGGGGAGCTGTTTTTT	CASSLVPTGGTTGELFF
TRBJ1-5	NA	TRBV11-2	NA	TGTGCCAGCAGCTTAAGTCCAGTTAATCAGCCCCAGCATTTT	CASSLSPVNQPQHF
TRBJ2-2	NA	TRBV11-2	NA	TGTGCCAGCAGCTTATACGGCAGCACCGGGGAGCTGTTTTTT	CASSLYGSTGELFF
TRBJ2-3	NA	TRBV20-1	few	TGCAGTACGGGGCACCAAGGGGATACGCAGTATTTT	CSTGHQGDTQYF
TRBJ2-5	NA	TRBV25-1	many	TGTGCCAGCAGTGAATCTGGGTTGGAGACCCAGTACTTC	CASSESGLETQYF
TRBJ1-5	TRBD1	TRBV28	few	TGTGCCAGCAGTAACATGGACAGGGACGTCCCCATGCCGCATTTT	CASSNMDRDVPMPHF
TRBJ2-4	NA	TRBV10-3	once	TGTGCCATCAGTGAGGGGAACAGTAACATTCAGTACTTC	CAISEGNSNIQYF
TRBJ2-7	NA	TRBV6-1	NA	TGTGCCAGCACAAGGACATCGACCCCCTACGAGCAGTACTTC	CASTRTSTPYEQYF
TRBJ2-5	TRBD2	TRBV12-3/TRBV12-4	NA	TGTGCCAGCACCTTAGCGGGAGGAGAGACCCAGTACTTC	CASTLAGGETQYF
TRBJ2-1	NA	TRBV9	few	TGTGCCAGCAGCACCCGGATCAGGCCAAGCTCCTACAATGAGCAGTTCTTC	CASSTRIRPSSYNEQFF
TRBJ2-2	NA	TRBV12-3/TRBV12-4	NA	TGTGCCAGCGGTACGGCCGGGGAGCTGTTTTTT	CASGTAGELFF
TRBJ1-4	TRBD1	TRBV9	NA	TGTGCCAGCAGCCCTGACCAGGGACAGGGGTATGAAAAACTGTTTTTT	CASSPDQGQGYEKLFF
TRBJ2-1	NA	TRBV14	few	TGTGCCAGCAGCCCCCTCCGCGAAAATGAGCAGTTCTTC	CASSPLRENEQFF
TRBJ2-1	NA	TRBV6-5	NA	TGTGCCAGCAGTAAGATCCGGGACGCAACGGGTCATGAGCAGTTCTTC	CASSKIRDATGHEQFF
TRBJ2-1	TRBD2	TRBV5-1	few	TGCGCCAGCAGCTTGGGAAGCGGGGGGGCCGTCAATGAGCAGTTCTTC	CASSLGSGGAVNEQFF
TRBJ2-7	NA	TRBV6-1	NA	TGTGCCAGCAGTGAAACCCCGGGACTGATCTACGAGCAGTACTTC	CASSETPGLIYEQYF
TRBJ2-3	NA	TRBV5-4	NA	TGTGCCAGCAGAGCGACGGGCACAGATACGCAGTATTTT	CASRATGTDTQYF
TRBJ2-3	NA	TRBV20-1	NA	TGCAGTGCTAGAGATCTGTCGGCTAGCGGCACAGATACGCAGTATTTT	CSARDLSASGTDTQYF
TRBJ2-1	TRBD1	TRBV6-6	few	TGTGCCAGCAGTCCGGGACAGGGGGTTCGCAATGAGCAGTTCTTC	CASSPGQGVRNEQFF
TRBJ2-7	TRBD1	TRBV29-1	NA	TGCAGCGTTCTGACAGGGGGGTCCTACGAGCAGTACTTC	CSVLTGGSYEQYF
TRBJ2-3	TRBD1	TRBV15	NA	TGTGCCACCAGCAGGGGCAGGGGGCCGGGAGATACGCAGTATTTT	CATSRGRGPGDTQYF
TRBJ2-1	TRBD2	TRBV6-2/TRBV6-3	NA	TGTGCCAGCAGTAAGACTAGCGGTAGTAATGAGCAGTTCTTC	CASSKTSGSNEQFF
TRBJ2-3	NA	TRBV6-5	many	TGTGCCAGCAGTTACCGCCGCCAGGGACTCACAGATACGCAGTATTTT	CASSYRRQGLTDTQYF
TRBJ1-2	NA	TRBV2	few	TGTGCCAGCAGTGGACAAACGAATAACTATGGCTACACCTTC	CASSGQTNNYGYTF
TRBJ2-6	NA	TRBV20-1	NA	TGCAGTGCTAGAGATCCCCACCGTTCCGATGAGGCCAACGTCCTGACTTTC	CSARDPHRSDEANVLTF
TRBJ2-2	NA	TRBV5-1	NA	TGCGCCAGCAGCTTACAGGGCAGTGGTCCCGGGGAGCTGTTTTTT	CASSLQGSGPGELFF
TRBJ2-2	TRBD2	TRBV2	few	TGTGCCAGCAAATCTAGCGGGGGGCGGAGTACCGGGGAGCTGTTTTTT	CASKSSGGRSTGELFF
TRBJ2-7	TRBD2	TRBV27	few	TGTGCCAGCAGCCTCACTAGCGCCTCCTACGAGCAGTACTTC	CASSLTSASYEQYF
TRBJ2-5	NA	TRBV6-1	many	TGTGCCAGCAGTTTTCGGACTGGCCCGGGGGCGGCCCAGTACTTC	CASSFRTGPGAAQYF
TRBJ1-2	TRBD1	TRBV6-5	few	TGTGCCAGCACCAGGACAGGGGGCCTCTATGGCTACACCTTC	CASTRTGGLYGYTF